This record covers a single T cell receptor (beta chain). Its antigen is undetermined. Sorting of PBMCs yielded the CD4+ and CD8+ T cells. The sample comes from a study of CD8+ T cells in alopecia areata. Study-level points and caveats: Normal scalp had lower clonality than lesional scalp, with alopecia totalis/universalis lesions showing this most strongly. Scalp sequencing captures resident alphabeta T cells of normal skin too.

RNA was isolated and reverse transcribed to cDNA, the sequencing template. Method: immunoSEQ multiplex PCR; TCRdb's copy keeps in-frame clones and lacks some. The sample records 100,000 to 150,000 clones, roughly two thirds being singletons. The germline gives CDR1 SQVTM, CDR2 ANQGSEA. The CDR3 spans 13 residues. Trimming cost V 5 bases and J 4 bases; bases outside gene matches: 5. This chain links TRBV29-1 with TRBJ1-1; 9 bases are a match to TRBD1. The receptor was isolated from a human donor in good health. The sample consisted of CD4+ T cells sorted from blood. The CDR3 loop reads CSVMRDRATEAFF. CDR3 DNA: TGCAGCGTTATGAGGGACAGGGCCACTGAAGCTTTCTTT.